This TCR beta chain was recovered during a study of T cells in Graves' hyperthyroidism and ophthalmopathy. This clonotype was observed many times. Its cognate antigen is unknown. J gave up 7 bases and V 6 bases, and 14 bases lay outside the gene matches. Germline V gene sequence: CDR1 LGHDT, CDR2 YNNKEL (reference sequence). This CDR3 is 16 amino acids long. General study findings and limits: Most thyroid clonotypes that were expanded above 0.001 also turned up in blood.

PBMCs were derived from 10 ml fresh peripheral blood. Regions amplified from RNA transcripts were the TCR beta CDR3 regions. HTBI primers drove first-round RT-PCR of the TCR CDR3. MiXCR, applied by TCRdb to the multiplex PCR reads, yields one record per CDR3 protein. The sample carries about 290,000 distinct CDR3 sequences, about 13% recorded once. The material sequenced was blood. The chain employs TRBV3-1 and TRBJ2-1; the match to TRBD2 covers 8 bases. The sequence derives from a woman aged 40-49 years with Graves' hyperthyroidism. The chain's CDR3 is CASSLTPGLVMNEQFF. CDR3 nucleotide sequence: TGTGCCAGCAGTCTTACTCCGGGACTAGTTATGAATGAGCAGTTCTTC.